This T cell receptor beta chain came from a study of T cell responses to AZD1222 COVID-19 vaccine. The CDR3 has 13 amino acids. CDR1 is GTSNPN, CDR2 SVGIG, per germline (reference sequence). Sequenced by immunoSEQ multiplex PCR; TCRdb stores in-frame clones only, minus some. The sample yields some 150,000 clones, about 90% seen once. Overall study results and limits: Females outnumbered males among donors, who were mostly white British; clonal diversity was possibly underestimated. Receipt of two AZD1222 doses was followed by a rise in Spike-specific TCR breadth and depth. Repertoires in all cases were sampled only once the peak T cell response had passed.

On this clone itself: Its matching antigen is unknown. One junction end disagrees with the germline gene, perhaps due to a read error.

This sequence originates from an adult in good health. V gene TRBV30 combines with J gene TRBJ1-4, with D possibly matching TRBD1 (6 bases). Sequences were derived from peripheral blood, sampled on day 0 of MenACWY control vaccination. The CDR3 sequence is CAWRPTLTGPLLF. In nucleotides, the CDR3 is TGTGCCTGGAGGCCTACCCTGACAGGACCGTTGCTTTTT.